The T cell receptor beta chain under discussion was sequenced for a study of blood T cell repertoires in COVID-19. The method was immunoSEQ multiplex PCR; TCRdb's version includes in-frame clones alone and lacks a portion of them. The table records more than 200,000 clones, 80% to 90% of them present only once. This clone was observed a single time. The CDR3 has 14 amino acids. V was cut by 0 bases and J by 1 base, with 8 bases left in between. Germline V gene sequence: CDR1 GTSNPN, CDR2 SVGIG (reference sequence). The receptor's source is a woman younger than 45 who had recovered from COVID-19. Sequencing input: PBMCs or T cells enriched from blood (not recorded which). The genes are TRBV30 and TRBJ2-3, with TRBD2 as a possible D gene (5 bases). The CDR3 sequence: CAWSVGSGTDTQYF. The CDR3 DNA is TGTGCCTGGAGTGTTGGGAGCGGCACAGATACGCAGTATTTT.